This T cell receptor (beta chain) was sequenced in a study of blood T cell repertoires in COVID-19 (dated by TCRdb to 2018 to 2021). Turning to the overall study: Samples from collaborators originated in the United States, Italy and Spain and spanned both the acute and convalescent phases of COVID-19. The material from the prospective study consisted of cDNA or gDNA derived from T cells, B-cell-depleted T cells, or PBMCs. Deeply sampled blood TCRbeta repertoires from subjects exposed to, actively infected with, or recovered from COVID-19 were included in the dataset. The repertoires were released in a freely available public database intended as a resource for research on the immune response to SARS-CoV-2. The samples were drawn from the first 160 participants of the ongoing ImmuneRACE study and from 1,254 subjects provided by 6 global collaborators. The sample metadata nearly always contained a de-identified subject ID, COVID-19 status, age in years and sex. HLA class I and class II types, where available, came from metadata supplied by the sample provider rather than from assay-based typing.

The immunoSEQ Assay, a bias-controlled multiplex PCR, was used to amplify TCRbeta CDR3 regions from genomic DNA. As for how the authors treated the data: The number of nucleated cells in each sample was estimated from the amplification of reference gene primers within the assay. Sequence reads were collapsed and filtered to measure the absolute abundance of every unique TCRbeta CDR3 rearrangement. For each sample, productive Simpson clonality was calculated by taking the square root of Simpson's diversity index across productive rearrangements. TCRdb took this table from immuneACCESS and kept in-frame rearrangements with V and J called. Such tables lack part of the clones; where checked against another copy, unresolved V genes explain under half of the gap, and the rest is unexplained. V, J and clone size are taken as reported in that table, and D and trimming were inferred from the DNA itself. The table for this sample lists more than 70,000 clones; approximately 88% of them were counted only once. Roughly 6.2% of the sample is in the top ten clones.

The paper as a whole reports these results and caveats: Clinical and demographic metadata were provided uncurated, with the amount varying by source and participant.

The collaborating institutions used their own protocols to collect whole blood in K2EDTA tubes. For TCRbeta analysis, collaborators shipped samples in one of three forms: frozen whole blood, isolated PBMCs, or DNA extracted from either of those sample types. The CDR3 spans 15 residues, from the cysteine through the phenylalanine. CDR3 DNA is the only sequence kept; it has 45 bases, read in frame from the first base. Sequences LGHDT (CDR1) and YNNKEL (CDR2) are obtained from the germline V gene (reference sequence). The junction shows trimming of 4 bases on V and 1 base on J, plus 10 bases between the germline ends. About this clone itself: Its binding antigen is unknown. One base away there is no much larger clone; base qualities are not given.

The chain is made from TRBV3-1 (or the pseudogene TRBV3-2) and TRBJ2-2; a confident D gene designation cannot be given. Sequencing used peripheral blood. This sequence originates from a man between 50 and 59 years old with active COVID-19. The CDR3 region: CASSPRARNTGELFF. The DNA is as follows: TGTGCCAGCAGCCCCCGAGCGCGGAACACCGGGGAGCTGTTTTTT.